This T cell receptor (beta chain) was recovered during a study of identifying expanded T cells in peripheral blood. Study observations and caveats: Over two and four weeks, about 15 and 19 clones changed, versus approximately 1.2 between replicates. Roughly 2-week clone count variance significantly increased as total template count grew.

During the collection period, no donor immune events like infections were recorded. Profiling relied on immunoSEQ multiplex PCR, and the TCRdb table lists in-frame clones only, not all of them. The sample consists of 75,000 to 90,000 clones, about 83% of them appearing once. V shed 6 bases, J shed 8 bases, and the junction held 11 bases outside the gene matches. This CDR3 is built from 14 residues. CDR1 is MDHEN and CDR2 is SYDVKM in the germline V gene. This clone was detected only once. Its specificity is not known. This sequence was found in a person aged 18 to 69 in good health. Sequencing was carried out using blood. The rearrangement joins TRBV28 to TRBJ1-2; 8 nucleotides line up with TRBD1. The CDR3 DNA is TGTGCCAGCAGCGACGCCGACAGGGGATTCGGCTACACCTTC. Amino acid sequence: CASSDADRGFGYTF.